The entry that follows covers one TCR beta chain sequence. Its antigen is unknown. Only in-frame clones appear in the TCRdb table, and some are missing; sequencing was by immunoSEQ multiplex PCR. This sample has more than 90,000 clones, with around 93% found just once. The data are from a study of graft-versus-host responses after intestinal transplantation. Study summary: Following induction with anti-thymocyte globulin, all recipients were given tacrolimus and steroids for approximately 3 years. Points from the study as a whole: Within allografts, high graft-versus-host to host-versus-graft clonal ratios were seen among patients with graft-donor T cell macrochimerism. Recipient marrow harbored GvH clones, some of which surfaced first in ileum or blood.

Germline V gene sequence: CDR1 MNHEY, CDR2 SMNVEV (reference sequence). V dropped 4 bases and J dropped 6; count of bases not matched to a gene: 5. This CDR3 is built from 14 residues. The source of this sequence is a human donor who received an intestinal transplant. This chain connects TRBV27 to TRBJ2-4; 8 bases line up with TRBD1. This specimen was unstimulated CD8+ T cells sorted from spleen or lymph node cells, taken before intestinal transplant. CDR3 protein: CASSSPGQGNIQYF. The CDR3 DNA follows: TGTGCCAGCAGTTCGCCAGGACAGGGAAACATTCAGTACTTC.